The 5 T cell receptor beta chains reported below all come from one sample, sequenced in a study of cytomegalovirus exposure and HLA in healthy donors. Primers included in the PCR were 60 Vbeta and 13 Jbeta primers. The table came from immunoSEQ multiplex PCR; TCRdb's copy has only in-frame clones and leaves some out. In the table there are fewer than 80,000 clones, 65% to 80% of which are singletons. Material for sequencing was PBMCs. These receptors originate from a woman under 40 in good health and CMV-seronegative.

This clone turned up a few times. V and J are TRBV7-2 and TRBJ2-1; 7 bases are shared with TRBD2. The CDR3 spans 15 residues. Per the germline V gene, CDR1 is SGHTA and CDR2 is FQGNSA. V lost 5 bases, J lost 7 bases, and 11 bases stayed unmatched. The CDR3 DNA is TGTGCCAGCAGCGTCGATGGGAGGGCCGGGAATGAGCAGTTCTTC. Translation: CASSVDGRAGNEQFF.

The V and J genes are TRBV9 and TRBJ2-2; 7 bases fit TRBD2. The length of the CDR3 is 13 residues. CDR1 is SGDLS, CDR2 YYNGEE, per germline. V trimming: 7 bases; J trimming: 5 bases; junction bases outside the gene matches: 5. The CDR3 loop reads CASRLAVTGELFF. CDR3 bases: TGTGCCAGCCGTCTAGCGGTGACCGGGGAGCTGTTTTTT.

This clone came up once. The chain employs TRBV9 and TRBJ2-3; D remains ambiguous. With 6 bases removed from V and 6 bases from J, the gap between germline ends came to 11 bases. CDR3 length: 12 residues. The germline V gene has CDR1 SGDLS and CDR2 YYNGEE. The CDR3 here is CASKQFRDTQYF. DNA of the CDR3: TGTGCCAGCAAACAGTTCCGCGATACGCAGTATTTT. The full variable domain, rest sourced from reference TRBV9 and TRBJ2-3, is DSGVTQTPKHLITATGQRVTLRCSPRSGDLSVYWYQQSLDQGLQFLIQYYNGEERAKGNILERFSAQQFPDLHSELNLSSLELGDSALYFCASKQFRDTQYFGPGTRLTVL.

The chain couples TRBV27 to TRBJ2-7; D not resolved. CDR3 length equals 12 residues. V shed 6 bases and J shed 0 bases, with 6 bases lying between them. The V gene's germline CDR1 is MNHEY and CDR2 SMNVEV (reference sequence). This chain's CDR3 is CASSSLSYEQYF. CDR3 nucleotide sequence: TGTGCCAGCAGCTCCCTCTCCTACGAGCAGTACTTC.

V and J are TRBV9 and TRBJ2-3, with TRBD2 matching over 9 bases. CDR3 size: 15 residues. V was pared by 4 bases and J by 6 bases, with 9 bases of the junction left unmatched. Germline CDR1 is SGDLS and CDR2 is YYNGEE. CDR3 protein: CASSPRLAEEDTQYF. DNA of the CDR3: TGTGCCAGCAGCCCCCGACTAGCGGAAGAGGATACGCAGTATTTT.